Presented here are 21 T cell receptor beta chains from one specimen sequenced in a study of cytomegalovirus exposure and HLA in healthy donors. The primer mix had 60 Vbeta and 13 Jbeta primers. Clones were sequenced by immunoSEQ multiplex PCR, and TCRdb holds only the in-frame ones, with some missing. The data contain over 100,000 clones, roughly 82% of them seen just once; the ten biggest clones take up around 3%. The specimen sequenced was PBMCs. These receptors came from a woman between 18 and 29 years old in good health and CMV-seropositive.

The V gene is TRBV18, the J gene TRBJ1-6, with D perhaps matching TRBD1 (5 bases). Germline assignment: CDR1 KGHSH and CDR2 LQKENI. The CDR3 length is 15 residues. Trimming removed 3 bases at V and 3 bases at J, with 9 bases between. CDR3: CASSPMDNYNSPLHF. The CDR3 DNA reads TGTGCCAGCTCACCTATGGACAACTATAATTCACCCCTCCACTTT.

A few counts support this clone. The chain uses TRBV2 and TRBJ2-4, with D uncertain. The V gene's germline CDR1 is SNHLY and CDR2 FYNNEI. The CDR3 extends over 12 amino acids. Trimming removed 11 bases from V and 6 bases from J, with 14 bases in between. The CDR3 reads CASGVGRNIQYF. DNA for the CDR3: TGTGCCTCAGGTGTAGGAAGAAACATTCAGTACTTC.

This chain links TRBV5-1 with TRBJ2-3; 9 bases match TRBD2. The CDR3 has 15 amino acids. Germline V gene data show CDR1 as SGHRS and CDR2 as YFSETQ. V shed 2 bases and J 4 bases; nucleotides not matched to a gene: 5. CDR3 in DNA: TGCGCCAGCAGCTTAACGACTAGCGGAGCAGATACGCAGTATTTT. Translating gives CASSLTTSGADTQYF.

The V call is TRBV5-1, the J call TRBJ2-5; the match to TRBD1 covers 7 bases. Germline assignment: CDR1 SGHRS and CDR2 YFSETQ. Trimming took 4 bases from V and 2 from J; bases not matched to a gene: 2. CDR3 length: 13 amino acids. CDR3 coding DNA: TGCGCCAGCAGCGGGACAGCACAAGAGACCCAGTACTTC. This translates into CASSGTAQETQYF.

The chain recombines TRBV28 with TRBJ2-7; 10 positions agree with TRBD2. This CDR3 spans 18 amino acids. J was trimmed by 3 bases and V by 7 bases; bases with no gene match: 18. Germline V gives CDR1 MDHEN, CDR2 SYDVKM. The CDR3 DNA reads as TGTGCCAGCATTCCACCAGGGACAGCCGGGACTAGCGTCTACGAGCAGTACTTC. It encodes CASIPPGTAGTSVYEQYF.

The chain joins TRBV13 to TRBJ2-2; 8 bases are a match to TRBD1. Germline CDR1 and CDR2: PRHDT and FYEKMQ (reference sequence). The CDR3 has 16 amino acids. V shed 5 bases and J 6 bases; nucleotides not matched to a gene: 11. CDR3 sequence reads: CASSPPDREGAGELFF. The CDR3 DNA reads TGTGCCAGCAGCCCACCGGACAGGGAAGGGGCCGGGGAGCTGTTTTTT.

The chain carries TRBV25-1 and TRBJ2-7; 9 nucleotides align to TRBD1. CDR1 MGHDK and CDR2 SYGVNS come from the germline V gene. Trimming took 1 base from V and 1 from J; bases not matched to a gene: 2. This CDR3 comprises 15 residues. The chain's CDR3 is CASSEWGTGSYEQYF. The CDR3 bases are TGTGCCAGCAGTGAATGGGGGACAGGGTCCTACGAGCAGTACTTC.

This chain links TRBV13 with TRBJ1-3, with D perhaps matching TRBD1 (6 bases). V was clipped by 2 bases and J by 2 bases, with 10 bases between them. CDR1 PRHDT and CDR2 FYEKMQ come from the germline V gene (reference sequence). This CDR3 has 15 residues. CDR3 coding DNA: TGTGCCAGCAGCTTAAAGGGGGGGGCTGGAAACACCATATATTTT. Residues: CASSLKGGAGNTIYF. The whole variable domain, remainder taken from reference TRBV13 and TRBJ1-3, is AAGVIQSPRHLIKEKRETATLKCYPIPRHDTVYWYQQGPGQDPQFLISFYEKMQSDKGSIPDRFSAQQFSDYHSELNMSSLELGDSALYFCASSLKGGAGNTIYFGEGSWLTVV.

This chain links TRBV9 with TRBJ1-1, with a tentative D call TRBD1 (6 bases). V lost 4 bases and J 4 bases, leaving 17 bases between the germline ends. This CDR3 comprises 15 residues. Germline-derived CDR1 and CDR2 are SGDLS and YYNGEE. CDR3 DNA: TGTGCCAGCAGCCCAATTGGGGGCCGCGGCACTGAAGCTTTCTTT. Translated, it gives CASSPIGGRGTEAFF.

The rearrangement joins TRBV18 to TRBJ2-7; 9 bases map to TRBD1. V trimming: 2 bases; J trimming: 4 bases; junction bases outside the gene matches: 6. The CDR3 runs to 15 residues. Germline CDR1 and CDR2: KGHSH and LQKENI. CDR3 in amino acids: CASSPGDRGLYEQYF. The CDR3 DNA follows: TGTGCCAGCTCACCAGGAGACAGGGGGTTGTACGAGCAGTACTTC.

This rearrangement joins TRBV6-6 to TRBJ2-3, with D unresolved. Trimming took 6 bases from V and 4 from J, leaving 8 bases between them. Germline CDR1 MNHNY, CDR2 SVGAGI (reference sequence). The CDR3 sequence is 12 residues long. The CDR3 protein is CASSYMADTQYF. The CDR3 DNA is TGTGCCAGCAGCTATATGGCAGATACGCAGTATTTT.

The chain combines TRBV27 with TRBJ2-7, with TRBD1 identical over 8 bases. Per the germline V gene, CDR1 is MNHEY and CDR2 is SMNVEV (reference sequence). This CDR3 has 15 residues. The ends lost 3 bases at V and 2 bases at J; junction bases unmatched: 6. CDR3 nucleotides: TGTGCCAGCAGTTTTGGGACAGGAAATACCTACGAGCAGTACTTC. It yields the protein CASSFGTGNTYEQYF.

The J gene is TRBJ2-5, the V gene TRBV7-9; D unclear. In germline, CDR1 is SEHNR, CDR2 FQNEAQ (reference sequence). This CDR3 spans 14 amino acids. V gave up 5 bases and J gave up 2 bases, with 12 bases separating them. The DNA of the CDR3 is TGTGCCAGCAGCCCTGTCGGTCTACAAGAGACCCAGTACTTC. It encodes CASSPVGLQETQYF.

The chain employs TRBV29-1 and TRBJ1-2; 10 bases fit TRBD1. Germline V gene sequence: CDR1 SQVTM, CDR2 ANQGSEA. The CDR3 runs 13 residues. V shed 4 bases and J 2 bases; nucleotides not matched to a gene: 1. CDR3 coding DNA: TGCAGCGTTGGGACAGGGGGGAACTATGGCTACACCTTC. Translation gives CSVGTGGNYGYTF.

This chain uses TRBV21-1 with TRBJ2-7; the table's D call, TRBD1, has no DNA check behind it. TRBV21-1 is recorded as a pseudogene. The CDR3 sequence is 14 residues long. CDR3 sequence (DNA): TGTGCCAGCAGCAGAAAGATGGCCTCTCGCGAGCAGTACTTC. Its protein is CASSRKMASREQYF.

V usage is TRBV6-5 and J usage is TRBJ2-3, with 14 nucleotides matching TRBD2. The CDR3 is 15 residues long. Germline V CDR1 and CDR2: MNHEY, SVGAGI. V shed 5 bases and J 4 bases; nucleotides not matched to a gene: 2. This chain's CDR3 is CASSPGLAGADTQYF. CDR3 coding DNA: TGTGCCAGCAGTCCGGGACTAGCGGGGGCAGATACGCAGTATTTT.

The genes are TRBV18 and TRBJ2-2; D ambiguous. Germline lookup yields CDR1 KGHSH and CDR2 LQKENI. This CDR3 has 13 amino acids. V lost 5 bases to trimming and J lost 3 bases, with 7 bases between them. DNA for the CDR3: TGTGCCAGCTCATCTCCGGACACCGGGGAGCTGTTTTTT. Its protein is CASSSPDTGELFF.

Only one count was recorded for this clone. DNA for the CDR3: TGTGCCAGCAGTAATGACAGGTGGTTTCCTAACTATGGCTACACCTTC. It codes for CASSNDRWFPNYGYTF. The rearrangement joins TRBV7-8 to TRBJ1-2, with a possible D match to TRBD1 (6 bases). In germline, CDR1 is SGHVS, CDR2 FQNEAQ. CDR3 length: 16 amino acids. V lost 6 bases and J lost 0, with 17 bases in between.

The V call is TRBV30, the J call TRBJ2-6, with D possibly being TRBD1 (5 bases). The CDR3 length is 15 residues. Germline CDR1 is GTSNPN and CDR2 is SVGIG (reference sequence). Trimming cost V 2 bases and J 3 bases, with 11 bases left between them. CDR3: CAWSIGADGANVLTF. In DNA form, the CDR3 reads TGTGCCTGGAGTATTGGGGCAGATGGGGCCAACGTCCTGACTTTC.

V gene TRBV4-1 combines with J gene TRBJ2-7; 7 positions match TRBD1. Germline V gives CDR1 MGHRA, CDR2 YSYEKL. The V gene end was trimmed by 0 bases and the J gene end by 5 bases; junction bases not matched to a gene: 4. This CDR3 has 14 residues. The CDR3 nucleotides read TGCGCCAGCAGCCAAGATATAACAGGGGACGAGCAGTACTTC. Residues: CASSQDITGDEQYF.

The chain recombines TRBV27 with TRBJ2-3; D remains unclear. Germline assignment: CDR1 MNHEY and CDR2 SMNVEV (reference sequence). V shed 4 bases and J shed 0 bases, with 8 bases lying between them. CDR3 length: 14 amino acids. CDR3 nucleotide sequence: TGTGCCAGCAGTTCCTTCAGGAGCACAGATACGCAGTATTTT. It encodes CASSSFRSTDTQYF.